This passage covers 23 T cell receptor beta chains from one sample sequenced in a study of shared clonotypes between healthy human individuals. The repertoire was sequenced with immunoSEQ multiplex PCR; TCRdb's copy has only in-frame clones and lacks some. The sample lists about 480,000 clones; 60% to 80% were seen once. The specimen was PBMCs. Receptors originate from a woman between 40 and 55 years old in good health. Some clones in this sample may be carry-over from other donors' samples.

V and J are TRBV19 and TRBJ2-1; TRBD1 agrees at 10 bases. Germline V gives CDR1 LNHDA, CDR2 SQIVND (reference sequence). With V trimmed by 5 bases and J by 5 bases, 3 bases remained unmatched. The CDR3 length is 14 residues. Here the CDR3 reads CASSVGTGDNEQFF. DNA for the CDR3: TGTGCCAGTAGTGTCGGGACAGGGGACAATGAGCAGTTCTTC.

This clone was observed a handful of times. The chain carries TRBV5-1 and TRBJ2-1, with D maybe TRBD1 (7 bases). The CDR3 contains 14 residues. In germline, CDR1 is SGHRS, CDR2 YFSETQ. V was cut by 1 base and J by 6 bases, with 11 bases left in between. The CDR3: CASSLWQGGNEQFF. For the CDR3, the DNA is TGCGCCAGCAGCTTGTGGCAGGGGGGCAATGAGCAGTTCTTC.

The chain combines TRBV30 with TRBJ2-3; 8 nucleotides align to TRBD2. This CDR3 is built from 14 residues. With V trimmed by 4 bases and J by 3 bases, 6 bases remained unmatched. The germline CDR1 and CDR2 sequences are GTSNPN and SVGIG (reference sequence). The CDR3 DNA sequence: TGTGCCTGGACCCCGGGAGGGCTGACAGATACGCAGTATTTT. This translates into CAWTPGGLTDTQYF.

The CDR3 is CSVPGWDGPEQYF. The CDR3 DNA is TGCAGCGTCCCCGGTTGGGACGGGCCCGAGCAGTACTTC. The chain is built from TRBV29-1 and TRBJ2-7; D possibly uses TRBD1 or TRBD2 (5 bases each). The CDR3 spans 13 residues. Germline lookup yields CDR1 SQVTM and CDR2 ANQGSEA. Trimming removed 6 bases from V and 6 bases from J, with 18 bases in between.

The CDR3: CASSVGANEQFF. In DNA form, the CDR3 reads TGTGCCAGCAGTGTCGGAGCCAATGAGCAGTTCTTC. The gene calls are TRBV2 and TRBJ2-1, with D uncertain. V was shortened by 4 bases and J by 6 bases, with 7 bases between the two germline ends. This CDR3 comprises 12 residues. Looked up from germline, CDR1 is SNHLY and CDR2 is FYNNEI.

The chain uses TRBV5-1 and TRBJ2-7; perhaps TRBD1 as D (6 bases). V gave up 4 bases and J gave up 4 bases, with 21 bases separating them. The CDR3 has 16 amino acids. Looked up from germline, CDR1 is SGHRS and CDR2 is YFSETQ. CDR3 loop: CASSPNPPSRGYEQYF. CDR3 nucleotide sequence: TGCGCCAGCAGCCCGAACCCTCCTTCCAGGGGATACGAGCAGTACTTC.

This clone has just one count. The V gene is TRBV7-3, the J gene TRBJ1-2, with 7 nucleotides matching TRBD1. This CDR3 is built from 13 residues. Per germline, CDR1 SGHTA and CDR2 FQGTGA. The trim removed 5 bases at V and 2 bases at J, leaving 2 bases unmatched. CDR3 coding DNA: TGTGCCAGCAGCGCACAGGGGAACTATGGCTACACCTTC. It translates to CASSAQGNYGYTF.

Regarding this clone: A much larger clonotype is one base distant, so this may be a read error. This rearrangement joins TRBV7-3 to TRBJ2-1, with 14 bases lining up with TRBD2. CDR1 SGHTA and CDR2 FQGTGA come from the germline V gene. J gave up 7 bases and V 3 bases, and 2 bases lay outside the gene matches. The CDR3 totals 15 residues. The CDR3 sequence is CASSFRTSGRNEQFF. The CDR3 DNA is TGTGCCAGCAGCTTCAGGACTAGCGGGAGGAATGAGCAGTTCTTC.

The chain recombines TRBV4-1 with TRBJ2-1, with no clear D. Deletions cut 0 bases from V and 12 bases from J, with 15 bases between. Germline V gives CDR1 MGHRA, CDR2 YSYEKL. This CDR3 is built from 14 residues. The CDR3 spells CASSQEPRMDRQFF. CDR3 nucleotides: TGCGCCAGCAGCCAAGAGCCCCGGATGGATAGGCAGTTCTTC.

V and J are TRBV11-2 and TRBJ1-5; D is unclear. Germline V gene lookup returns CDR1 SGHAT and CDR2 FQNNGV. This CDR3 has 15 residues. Between the trimmed V and J ends, which lost 3 bases and 0 bases, there was a span of 9 bases. CDR3: CASSFSGNSNQPQHF. As DNA, the CDR3 is TGTGCCAGCAGCTTTTCCGGGAATAGCAATCAGCCCCAGCATTTT.

CDR3 coding DNA: TGTGCCAGCAGTACCGGACAGGGGGGACAGTACTTC. It codes for CASSTGQGGQYF. The chain combines TRBV6-6 with TRBJ2-7; 10 bases match TRBD1. The CDR3 has 12 amino acids. V lost 5 bases to trimming and J lost 10 bases; unmatched junction nucleotides: 5. Germline V CDR1 and CDR2: MNHNY, SVGAGI (reference sequence).

This sequence joins TRBV4-3 and TRBJ1-2, with unresolved D. This CDR3 has 11 residues. The V end lost 0 bases, the J end lost 11 bases, and 7 bases lay between the germline ends. Germline V gene lookup returns CDR1 LGHNA and CDR2 YSLEER. CDR3: CASSQDQKYTF. CDR3 nucleotides: TGCGCCAGCAGCCAAGATCAGAAATACACCTTC.

The chain joins TRBV20-1 to TRBJ2-5, with unresolved D. V lost 6 bases to trimming and J lost 4 bases, with 9 bases between them. This CDR3 has 11 residues. Germline CDR1 and CDR2: DFQATT and SNEGSKA (reference sequence). DNA of the CDR3: TGCAGTGCCAGAACGAGAGAGACCCAGTACTTC. Its translation is CSARTRETQYF.

This rearrangement joins TRBV6-5 to TRBJ1-3; no clear D. V was trimmed by 5 bases and J by 2 bases, leaving 13 bases between them. The germline V gene encodes CDR1 MNHEY and CDR2 SVGAGI. CDR3 length: 15 residues. The CDR3 spells CASSRAQATGNTIYF. The CDR3, as DNA: TGTGCCAGCAGTAGAGCCCAGGCTACTGGAAACACCATATATTTT.

The chain uses TRBV9 and TRBJ2-3, with 13 bases that match TRBD2. The trim removed 4 bases at V and 7 bases at J, leaving 9 bases unmatched. The CDR3 has 16 residues. Germline assignment: CDR1 SGDLS and CDR2 YYNGEE. CDR3 region: CASSSGTSGAVYTQYF. CDR3 DNA sequence: TGTGCCAGCAGCTCCGGGACTAGCGGGGCCGTTTATACGCAGTATTTT. The variable domain in full, completed from reference TRBV9 and TRBJ2-3, reads DSGVTQTPKHLITATGQRVTLRCSPRSGDLSVYWYQQSLDQGLQFLIQYYNGEERAKGNILERFSAQQFPDLHSELNLSSLELGDSALYFCASSSGTSGAVYTQYFGPGTRLTVL.

The chain carries TRBV2 and TRBJ2-1; 12 bases fit TRBD2. CDR3 length: 15 residues. Germline V lookup: CDR1 SNHLY, CDR2 FYNNEI. With V trimmed by 5 bases and J by 3 bases, 2 bases remained unmatched. CDR3 sequence reads: CASSSSGGVYNEQFF. Here the CDR3 DNA reads TGTGCCAGCAGTTCTAGCGGGGGGGTCTACAATGAGCAGTTCTTC.

V usage is TRBV5-6 and J usage is TRBJ2-5; D possibly corresponds to TRBD1 (6 bases). Germline assignment: CDR1 SGHDT and CDR2 YYEEEE. The CDR3 loop spans 16 amino acids. With 4 bases removed from V and 1 base from J, the gap between germline ends came to 17 bases. The CDR3 region has the DNA TGTGCCAGCAGCCTGCCGGGACAAACACGCCAAGAGACCCAGTACTTC. Its protein is CASSLPGQTRQETQYF.

This chain connects TRBV11-3 to TRBJ2-7; weak D call: TRBD2 (7 bases). The CDR3 runs to 14 residues. The V gene lost 5 bases and the J gene lost 6 bases, with 17 bases spanning the gap. Germline V lookup: CDR1 SGHNT, CDR2 YENEEA. In nucleotides, the CDR3 is TGTGCCAGCAGCCCCGGGCCGGGGGGCGGCGAGCAGTACTTC. It yields the protein CASSPGPGGGEQYF.

Here the CDR3 reads CATRTAGPETQYF. The CDR3, as DNA: TGTGCCACCCGGACAGCAGGTCCAGAGACCCAGTACTTC. The chain joins TRBV28 to TRBJ2-5; possibly TRBD1 for D (6 bases). Trimming took off 10 bases at V and 4 bases at J, with 16 bases between the two ends. CDR3 length equals 13 residues. CDR1 and CDR2 from the germline V gene are MDHEN and SYDVKM.

V usage is TRBV5-4 and J usage is TRBJ2-7; TRBD2 might be the D (5 bases). Trimming stripped 0 bases from V and 0 bases from J, with 10 bases between. CDR1 and CDR2 (germline): SGHNT, YYREEE (reference sequence). This CDR3 is built from 15 residues. CDR3 amino acids: CASSLAGSDSYEQYF. CDR3 DNA sequence: TGTGCCAGCAGCTTGGCGGGGAGTGACTCCTACGAGCAGTACTTC.

This clone was seen just once. V and J are TRBV15 and TRBJ2-1; D is unresolved. The V end was cut by 0 bases, the J end by 0 bases, with 9 bases between. CDR3 length equals 16 residues. Germline V CDR1 and CDR2: LNHNV, YYDKDF (reference sequence). CDR3 bases: TGTGCCACCAGCAGAGAGACACCGAGCTCCTACAATGAGCAGTTCTTC. Translating it yields CATSRETPSSYNEQFF.

The chain uses TRBV9 and TRBJ2-5, with D maybe TRBD2 (6 bases). The length of the CDR3 is 15 residues. The germline gives CDR1 SGDLS, CDR2 YYNGEE. The V gene lost 0 bases and the J gene lost 5 bases, with 14 bases spanning the gap. The CDR3: CASSVALGGGETQYF. In DNA, the CDR3 is TGTGCCAGCAGCGTAGCTTTGGGGGGTGGCGAGACCCAGTACTTC.

The chain couples TRBV7-8 to TRBJ1-4; TRBD1 might be the D (6 bases). The CDR3 has 13 amino acids. Deletions cut 5 bases from V and 7 bases from J, with 11 bases between. The germline CDR1 and CDR2 sequences are SGHVS and FQNEAQ. The CDR3 region is CASSPGHFEKLFF. CDR3 sequence (DNA): TGTGCCAGCAGCCCGGGACATTTTGAAAAACTGTTTTTT. Supplemented by reference TRBV7-8 and TRBJ1-4, the full variable domain reads GAGVSQSPRYKVAKRGQDVALRCDPISGHVSLFWYQQALGQGPEFLTYFQNEAQLDKSGLPSDRFFAERPEGSVSTLKIQRTQQEDSAVYLCASSPGHFEKLFFGSGTQLSVL.